This record concerns one TCR beta chain sequence. Its antigen is currently not known. No clone much larger than this one lies a single base away; base qualities are absent. The CDR3 regions of human TCRbeta chains were analyzed by immunosequencing. For the original study's pipeline: TCRs in the repertoires were compared against a reference library of SARS-CoV-2-specific TCRs that had been generated with the MIRA antigen-specificity platform. Breadth was defined as the fraction of unique TCRs that were SARS-CoV-2-associated. Depth was defined as the fraction of total T cells that were SARS-CoV-2-associated. Each spike-specific TCR was assigned to its reactive spike region and to a CD4 or CD8 class using the MIRA data. Log10-transformed breadth and depth values were compared by one-way ANOVA with Sidak's multiple comparisons tests. Drawn from immuneACCESS, this table holds only the in-frame rearrangements with V and J called that TCRdb kept. Clones are partly lost; checked studies trace under half to an unresolved V gene and leave the rest unexplained. The DNA gave D and trimming, while V, J and clone size come from that table. Within this sample are tens of thousands of clones, with about 91% of them counted one time only. Roughly 5.4% of the sample is held by the ten biggest clonotypes.

Trimming removed 5 bases from V and 0 bases from J, leaving 6 bases between the germline ends. From the germline V gene, CDR1 is MGHDK and CDR2 is SYGVNS. The CDR3, from cysteine to phenylalanine, totals 13 residues. Here the CDR3 DNA is all that survives: 39 bases in frame from base 1. This sample was included in a study of T cell responses to AZD1222 COVID-19 vaccine (dated by TCRdb to about 2021). In the study overall: AZD1222 recipients with second doses at about 4 weeks or about 12 weeks were pooled, because spike-specific TCR depth and breadth did not differ between schedules. TCR sequencing covered some 240 trial participants: 200 to 220 given two doses of AZD1222 and 26 given two doses of MenACWY control vaccine. Trial participants were enrolled into age subgroups of 18-55, 56-69 and 70-plus years, which contained around 150, 28 and 57 TCR-sequenced participants, respectively. General conclusions and limits of the study: The vaccine-associated CD4 TCRs covered the entire spike protein, and the dominant responses fell in regions 160-218 and 743-854. Nearly half of unique spike-specific TCRs reportedly recognized epitopes outside regions mutated in the B.1.351 and B.1.1.7 variants. Participants were mostly white British, with more females than males. The authors suggested clonal diversity may have been underestimated. A significant rise in spike-specific TCR breadth and depth was observed after two AZD1222 doses relative to day 0 and relative to MenACWY recipients. In the small 56-69-year group, the increase in depth fell short of significance, most likely because of low power. Conclusions about previously exposed vaccinees were limited because only six AZD1222 recipients were SARS-CoV-2 seropositive at baseline. Because no day 14 peak-response samples were available, the repertoires could be characterized only after the peak T cell response.

This specimen's time point label, interpreted: baseline before first vaccination. The vaccinee samples were drawn from two UK trials, COV001 and COV002, one of which was a single-blind randomized controlled phase 2/3 trial testing AZD1222 (ChAdOx1 nCoV-19) in healthy adults. For TCRbeta chain sequencing, PBMC samples were collected from trial participants at day 0 and at day 28 after the second dose. This TCR was recovered from an adult in good health. This chain is built from TRBV25-1 and TRBJ2-3; the D gene is perhaps TRBD2, from 5 matching bases. The sequencing here drew on peripheral blood, taken on day 0 of AZD1222 vaccination. For the CDR3, the sequence is CASSRDSTDTQYF. The DNA sequence is as follows: TGTGCCAGCAGTCGGGATAGCACAGATACGCAGTATTTT.